Below, 20 T cell receptor beta chains from the same sample are listed, as sequenced in a study of blood T cell repertoires in COVID-19 (dated by TCRdb to 2018 to 2021). Library preparation employed the immunoSEQ multiplex PCR assay. Drawn from immuneACCESS, this table holds only the in-frame rearrangements with V and J called that TCRdb kept. Clones are partly lost; checked studies trace under half to an unresolved V gene and leave the rest unexplained. The sample yields fewer than 300,000 clones; around 92% were counted once. Clones ranked in the top ten supply about 2.5% of the sample. The sequenced sample consisted of peripheral blood. These receptors all stem from a person under 35 with COVID-19, enrolled during active disease.

V is TRBV5-5 and J is TRBJ1-1; 11 positions agree with TRBD1. The CDR3 is made up of 16 amino acids. V was clipped by 1 base and J by 0 bases; unmatched bases: 2. Germline V CDR1 and CDR2: SGHKS, YYEKEE (reference sequence). The CDR3 loop is CASSLRDRGMNTEAFF. In DNA, the CDR3 is TGTGCCAGCAGCTTGCGGGACAGGGGGATGAACACTGAAGCTTTCTTT.

The chain joins TRBV4-1 to TRBJ1-5, with D uncertain. Per germline, CDR1 MGHRA and CDR2 YSYEKL. The CDR3 is 15 amino acids. The germline V and J ends were trimmed by 1 base and 5 bases, with 12 bases remaining between them. CDR3 nucleotides: TGCGCCAGCAGCCAAGCTACAGACATGTATCAGCCCCAGCATTTT. It is translated as CASSQATDMYQPQHF.

This sequence joins TRBV7-9 and TRBJ2-7, with TRBD1 matching 7 bases. V was pared by 5 bases and J by 9 bases, with 10 bases of the junction left unmatched. CDR1 SEHNR and CDR2 FQNEAQ come from the germline V gene (reference sequence). The CDR3 runs 13 residues. CDR3 bases: TGTGCCAGCAGCCCCCCCAACCCAGGGGGGCAGTACTTC. Translating gives CASSPPNPGGQYF.

CDR3 DNA: TGTGCCAGCAGTGGGGACAGAAGGGGCTACACCTTC. It translates to CASSGDRRGYTF. The chain uses TRBV2 and TRBJ1-2, with 7 bases lining up with TRBD1. The CDR3 consists of 12 residues. Losses at the gene ends were 4 bases for V and 8 bases for J; bases not matched to a gene: 4. The germline CDR1 and CDR2 sequences are SNHLY and FYNNEI. Together with reference TRBV2 and TRBJ1-2, the CDR3 gives the full variable domain: EPEVTQTPSHQVTQMGQEVILRCVPISNHLYFYWYRQILGQKVEFLVSFYNNEISEKSEIFDDQFSVERPDGSNFTLKIRSTKLEDSAMYFCASSGDRRGYTFGSGTRLTVV.

The genes are TRBV7-8 and TRBJ2-5, with 11 bases matching TRBD2. This CDR3 has 16 residues. Germline assignment: CDR1 SGHVS and CDR2 FQNEAQ. Trimming removed 5 bases from V and 4 bases from J; junction bases left unmatched: 9. CDR3: CASSALAGGAGETQYF. For the CDR3, the DNA is TGTGCCAGCAGCGCTCTAGCGGGAGGAGCTGGAGAGACCCAGTACTTC.

The rearrangement joins TRBV7-9 to TRBJ1-2; D remains ambiguous. Germline CDR1 SEHNR, CDR2 FQNEAQ (reference sequence). Trimming took 10 bases from V and 0 from J, leaving 12 bases between them. The CDR3 spans 13 residues. The CDR3 loop is CATEWLANYGYTF. The DNA for the CDR3 is TGTGCCACCGAGTGGCTAGCTAACTATGGCTACACCTTC.

This chain joins TRBV4-3 and TRBJ1-1, with a tentative D call TRBD1 (5 bases). CDR1 LGHNA and CDR2 YSLEER come from the germline V gene. V was clipped by 2 bases and J by 0 bases, with 13 bases between them. The CDR3 contains 16 residues. DNA for the CDR3: TGCGCCAGCAGCCAATACCCGACGGGGGTGAACACTGAAGCTTTCTTT. This sequence encodes CASSQYPTGVNTEAFF.

The chain uses TRBV24-1 and TRBJ2-5, with 10 bases fitting TRBD1. The junction had 9 bases not matched to a gene; V was cut back by 4 bases and J by 5 bases. CDR1 is KGHDR and CDR2 is SFDVKD in the germline V gene. The CDR3 length is 16 residues. In nucleotides, the CDR3 is TGTGCCACCAGTGACCTTAAGACAGGGGGCTCGGAGACCCAGTACTTC. Its protein is CATSDLKTGGSETQYF.

The V and J genes are TRBV9 and TRBJ2-1; the D gene is possibly TRBD2 (6 bases). The CDR3 covers 15 residues. V was shortened by 4 bases and J by 7 bases, with 18 bases between the two germline ends. CDR1 and CDR2 from the germline V gene are SGDLS and YYNGEE. The CDR3 region is CASSPPPGEGNEQFF. In nucleotides, the CDR3 is TGTGCCAGCAGCCCACCACCGGGAGAAGGGAATGAGCAGTTCTTC.

V usage is TRBV4-2 and J usage is TRBJ2-7; 11 positions agree with TRBD2. The trim removed 2 bases at V and 3 bases at J, leaving 6 bases unmatched. Germline CDR1 reads LGHNA; CDR2 reads YNFKEQ. This CDR3 is 16 amino acids long. CDR3 DNA sequence: TGTGCCAGCAGCCAATCAATTGGGACTAGCGGCTACGAGCAGTACTTC. Translated, it gives CASSQSIGTSGYEQYF.

The chain uses TRBV9 and TRBJ2-3, with D possibly TRBD2 on 6 matching bases. V lost 4 bases and J 2 bases, leaving 11 bases between the germline ends. The germline V gene has CDR1 SGDLS and CDR2 YYNGEE. The CDR3 is made up of 14 amino acids. The CDR3 loop reads CASSLRDSTDTQYF. DNA for the CDR3: TGTGCCAGCAGCCTACGGGACTCCACAGATACGCAGTATTTT.

The rearrangement links TRBV3-1 (or the pseudogene TRBV3-2) to TRBJ2-3, with 7 positions matching TRBD2. The length of the CDR3 is 16 residues. The germline V gene encodes CDR1 LGHDT and CDR2 YNNKEL (reference sequence). Trimming at V came to 1 base and at J to 1 base, leaving 5 bases not matched to a gene. CDR3 loop: CASSQVLLAGTDTQYF. CDR3 DNA sequence: TGTGCCAGCAGCCAAGTTCTCCTAGCGGGCACAGATACGCAGTATTTT.

The chain recombines TRBV25-1 with TRBJ2-1; 10 bases are a match to TRBD2. The V gene's germline CDR1 is MGHDK and CDR2 SYGVNS. The ends lost 4 bases at V and 7 bases at J; junction bases unmatched: 7. The CDR3 runs to 15 residues. CDR3: CASSVSGRAKNEQFF. The CDR3 DNA reads as TGTGCCAGCAGTGTCAGCGGGAGGGCCAAAAATGAGCAGTTCTTC.

This clone was found once. This chain connects TRBV6-1 to TRBJ1-4; D is unresolved. CDR1 is MNHNS and CDR2 is SASEGT in the germline V gene. V was clipped by 2 bases and J by 4 bases, with 11 bases between them. The CDR3 is made up of 15 amino acids. CDR3 DNA sequence: TGTGCCAGCAGTGAAAGATCCGGGGTTAATGAAAAACTGTTTTTT. This codes for CASSERSGVNEKLFF.

The rearrangement uses TRBV6-1 and TRBJ2-3; no firm D call. From germline, CDR1 is MNHNS and CDR2 SASEGT. The length of the CDR3 is 15 residues. Deletions cut 1 base from V and 2 bases from J, with 10 bases between. The CDR3 DNA reads as TGTGCCAGCAGTGAAGACGTCAGACTCACAGATACGCAGTATTTT. It codes for CASSEDVRLTDTQYF.

The chain is built from TRBV25-1 and TRBJ1-6, with a possible D match to TRBD1 (5 bases). With 3 bases removed from V and 8 bases from J, the gap between germline ends came to 8 bases. CDR1 MGHDK and CDR2 SYGVNS come from the germline V gene. The CDR3 length is 13 residues. CDR3 region: CASSDIGDSPLHF. The CDR3 nucleotides are TGTGCCAGCAGTGACATAGGGGATTCACCCCTCCACTTT. The whole variable domain, remainder taken from reference TRBV25-1 and TRBJ1-6, is EADIYQTPRYLVIGTGKKITLECSQTMGHDKMYWYQQDPGMELHLIHYSYGVNSTEKGDLSSESTVSRIRTEHFPLTLESARPSHTSQYLCASSDIGDSPLHFGNGTRLTVT.

V and J are TRBV6-2 or TRBV6-3 and TRBJ2-1; D gene unclear. V lost 5 bases, J lost 1 base, and 12 bases lay in between. CDR3 length: 15 amino acids. CDR1 and CDR2 from the germline V gene are MNHEY and SVGEGT. The chain's CDR3 is CASSNRYESYNEQFF. CDR3 nucleotides: TGTGCCAGCAGTAATCGTTATGAGTCCTACAATGAGCAGTTCTTC.

The rearrangement joins TRBV19 to TRBJ2-1; 8 positions match TRBD2. CDR1 and CDR2 (germline): LNHDA, SQIVND (reference sequence). This CDR3 has 16 residues. The V and J ends lost 4 bases and 4 bases, in that order; junction bases with no gene match: 9. CDR3 bases: TGTGCCAGTAGTAAAGTAGCGGGGTACATATACAATGAGCAGTTCTTC. Amino acid sequence: CASSKVAGYIYNEQFF.

Only one count was recorded for this clone. The CDR3 loop is CASSWTGGSSYEQYF. The CDR3 nucleotides are TGTGCCAGCAGCTGGACAGGGGGGAGCTCCTACGAGCAGTACTTC. The chain combines TRBV5-5 with TRBJ2-7, with 10 bases matching TRBD1. Per germline, CDR1 SGHKS and CDR2 YYEKEE (reference sequence). This CDR3 has 15 amino acids. The V gene end was trimmed by 3 bases and the J gene end by 0 bases; junction bases not matched to a gene: 3.

This clone has just one count. The CDR3 sequence: CASSRGGDSWAEAFF. The DNA for the CDR3 is TGTGCCAGCAGCCGGGGGGGGGACAGTTGGGCTGAAGCTTTCTTT. The rearrangement uses TRBV28 and TRBJ1-1; 7 bases line up with TRBD1. Germline trimming cut 6 bases from V and 6 bases from J; bases unmatched to any gene: 13. The CDR3 length is 15 residues. Looked up from germline, CDR1 is MDHEN and CDR2 is SYDVKM.